The entry below gives a single TCR beta chain sequence along with its context. The sample comes from a study of blood T cell repertoires in COVID-19. Study at large: The United States, Italy and Spain supplied acute and convalescent COVID-19 samples.

Profiled with immunoSEQ multiplex PCR; TCRdb holds only in-frame clones, not every one. The sample has a few hundred thousand clones; roughly 89% are singletons. Participants' reported clinical history set cohort assignment. Cohort 3 donors were reported recovered after two negative PCRs, clearance, or symptom resolution. The source of this sequence is a man aged 40-50 years who had recovered from COVID-19. Sequencing input: PBMCs or T cells enriched from blood (not recorded which).

The CDR3 sequence is CASSFLARVYEQYF. The DNA of the CDR3 is TGTGCCAGCAGTTTCTTGGCCAGGGTCTACGAGCAGTACTTC. This chain uses TRBV28 with TRBJ2-7, with D perhaps matching TRBD1 (5 bases). The germline gives CDR1 MDHEN, CDR2 SYDVKM. Trimming removed 3 bases at V and 3 bases at J, with 12 bases between. CDR3 length equals 14 residues.